This T cell receptor (beta chain) is from a study of blood T cell repertoires in COVID-19. Across the study: The analysed material was cDNA or gDNA that came from T cells, B-cell-depleted T cells, or PBMCs.

The data were produced by immunoSEQ multiplex PCR, yet TCRdb's version contains in-frame clones alone and is incomplete. The table includes hundreds of thousands of clones, about nine tenths detected once. Germline CDR1 MNHNY, CDR2 SVGAGI (reference sequence). CDR3 length: 16 residues. V was pared by 5 bases and J by 6 bases, with 14 bases of the junction left unmatched. The specimen was peripheral blood. The chain recombines TRBV6-6 with TRBJ2-5; 8 bases agree with TRBD2. The source of this sequence is a man in his 60s who had recovered from COVID-19. The CDR3 DNA reads as TGTGCCAGCAGTCTCGCCGGGGCGGGGGGTCCCCAGACCCAGTACTTC. It codes for CASSLAGAGGPQTQYF.